This T cell receptor beta chain was obtained from a study of T-cell memory formation after mild COVID-19. Each CDR3 protein gets one entry after TCRdb re-called the 5' RACE reads with MiXCR. In the table there are 300,000 to 350,000 distinct CDR3 sequences, approximately 19% of which are singletons. This clonotype was counted a few times. The CDR3 runs 15 residues. Trimming at V came to 7 bases and at J to 4 bases, leaving 8 bases not matched to a gene. Germline CDR1 and CDR2: MNHEY and SMNVEV (reference sequence). The source is a man between 18 and 29 years old who had mild COVID-19 (a few samples of this study predate the infection). Cell type and time point are not known. The chain links TRBV27 to TRBJ2-2, with 8 bases matching TRBD2. The specimen sequenced was PBMCs or a T cell subset sorted from them (not recorded which). CDR3 sequence (DNA): TGTGCCAGCAAGACGAGCGGGGGACTCACCGGGGAGCTGTTTTTT. Protein: CASKTSGGLTGELFF.